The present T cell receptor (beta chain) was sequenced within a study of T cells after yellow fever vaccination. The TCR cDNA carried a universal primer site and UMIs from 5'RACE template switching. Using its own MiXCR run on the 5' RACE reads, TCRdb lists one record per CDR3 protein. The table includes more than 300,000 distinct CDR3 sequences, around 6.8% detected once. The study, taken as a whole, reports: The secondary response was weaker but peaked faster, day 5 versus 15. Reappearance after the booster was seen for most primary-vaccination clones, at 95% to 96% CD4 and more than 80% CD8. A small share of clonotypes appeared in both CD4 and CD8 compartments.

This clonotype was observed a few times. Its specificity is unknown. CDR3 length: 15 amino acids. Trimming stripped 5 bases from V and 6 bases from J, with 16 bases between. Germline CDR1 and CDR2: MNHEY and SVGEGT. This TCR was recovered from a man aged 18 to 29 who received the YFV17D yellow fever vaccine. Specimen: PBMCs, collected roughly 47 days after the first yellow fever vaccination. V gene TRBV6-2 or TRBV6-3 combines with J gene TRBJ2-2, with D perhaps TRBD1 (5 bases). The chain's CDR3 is CASSNYQGWAGELFF. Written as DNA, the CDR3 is TGTGCCAGCAGTAATTATCAGGGCTGGGCCGGGGAGCTGTTTTTT.